This entry lists 13 T cell receptor beta chains sequenced from one sample in a study of blood T cell repertoires in COVID-19. Sequencing used immunoSEQ multiplex PCR; TCRdb keeps in-frame clones, though not all of them. The table has around 300,000 clones, roughly 90% seen once. The sample consisted of peripheral blood. Receptors were obtained from a man over 45 with acute or convalescent COVID-19.

The genes are TRBV3-1 (or the pseudogene TRBV3-2) and TRBJ1-2, with 10 nucleotides matching TRBD1. Germline CDR1 reads LGHDT; CDR2 reads YNNKEL (reference sequence). V gave up 2 bases and J gave up 7 bases; unmatched junction bases: 7. The CDR3 is 15 amino acids. The CDR3 DNA follows: TGTGCCAGCAGCCAAAATAGACAGGGGGCGGGTGGCTACACCTTC. It codes for CASSQNRQGAGGYTF.

This clone was detected once. V gene TRBV6-6 combines with J gene TRBJ2-1, with TRBD1 as a possible D gene (5 bases). V was shortened by 5 bases and J by 1 base, with 12 bases between the two germline ends. The CDR3 is 15 residues long. Germline V gene sequence: CDR1 MNHNY, CDR2 SVGAGI (reference sequence). The CDR3: CASSLPRGSYNEQFF. The CDR3 DNA reads TGTGCCAGCAGTCTCCCAAGGGGTTCCTACAATGAGCAGTTCTTC.

This chain joins TRBV10-1 and TRBJ1-1; possibly TRBD1 for D (6 bases). CDR1 WNHNN and CDR2 SYGVQD come from the germline V gene (reference sequence). The CDR3 extends over 13 amino acids. The V end was cut by 8 bases, the J end by 0 bases, with 10 bases between. This CDR3 is CASRRGMNTEAFF. The DNA of the CDR3 is TGCGCCAGCCGAAGGGGGATGAACACTGAAGCTTTCTTT.

The CDR3 DNA is TGTGCCAGCAGCGAGGGACAGGGGGACACTGAAGCTTTCTTT. It codes for CASSEGQGDTEAFF. This chain joins TRBV6-4 and TRBJ1-1, with 11 bases fitting TRBD1. J was trimmed by 3 bases and V by 6 bases; bases with no gene match: 3. The CDR3 is 14 residues long. Per germline, CDR1 MRHNA and CDR2 SNTAGT.

CDR3 nucleotides: TGTGCCAGCAGTTTATGGTCCGGAGGAATCTATGGCTACACCTTC. Protein: CASSLWSGGIYGYTF. V usage is TRBV27 and J usage is TRBJ1-2; D is undetermined. The germline gives CDR1 MNHEY, CDR2 SMNVEV (reference sequence). V lost 1 base to trimming and J lost 4 bases, with 13 bases between them. The CDR3 has 15 amino acids.

The genes are TRBV10-1 and TRBJ1-4; D unresolved. CDR3 length equals 13 residues. V lost 4 bases to trimming and J lost 0 bases, with 3 bases between them. Germline CDR1 reads WNHNN; CDR2 reads SYGVQD (reference sequence). This CDR3 reads CASSAATNEKLFF. The CDR3 DNA reads as TGCGCCAGCAGTGCGGCAACTAATGAAAAACTGTTTTTT.

In nucleotides, the CDR3 is TGTGCCAGCAGTTTATGGGGGGGATCGACCTATGGCTACACCTTC. Translated: CASSLWGGSTYGYTF. V and J are TRBV27 and TRBJ1-2; perhaps TRBD1 as D (5 bases). The CDR3 loop spans 15 amino acids. The germline gives CDR1 MNHEY, CDR2 SMNVEV (reference sequence). V gave up 1 base and J gave up 4 bases, with 13 bases separating them.

J is TRBJ2-5 and V is TRBV5-4, with D possibly TRBD2 on 7 matching bases. From germline, CDR1 is SGHNT and CDR2 YYREEE (reference sequence). The CDR3 loop spans 15 amino acids. The germline V and J ends were trimmed by 4 bases and 5 bases, with 18 bases remaining between them. The CDR3 sequence is CASSIGGPVVETQYF. The CDR3 DNA is TGTGCCAGCAGCATCGGGGGGCCGGTCGTTGAGACCCAGTACTTC. The variable domain in full, completed from reference TRBV5-4 and TRBJ2-5, reads ETGVTQSPTHLIKTRGQQVTLRCSSQSGHNTVSWYQQALGQGPQFIFQYYREEENGRGNFPPRFSGLQFPNYSSELNVNALELDDSALYLCASSIGGPVVETQYFGPGTRLLVL.

V and J are TRBV6-5 and TRBJ2-2; D is perhaps TRBD1 (5 bases). The CDR3 runs to 13 residues. CDR1 is MNHEY and CDR2 is SVGAGI in the germline V gene. V lost 7 bases and J lost 1, with 7 bases in between. CDR3 in amino acids: CASITGNTGELFF. CDR3 sequence (DNA): TGTGCCAGCATTACAGGGAACACCGGGGAGCTGTTTTTT.

The chain recombines TRBV5-4 with TRBJ1-6, with D perhaps matching TRBD1 (6 bases). Trimming took off 4 bases at V and 7 bases at J, with 12 bases between the two ends. The germline V gene has CDR1 SGHNT and CDR2 YYREEE (reference sequence). This CDR3 contains 14 residues. CDR3 sequence: CASSDWTVNSPLHF. In DNA form, the CDR3 reads TGTGCCAGCAGCGACTGGACAGTCAATTCACCCCTCCACTTT.

The chain combines TRBV5-1 with TRBJ2-7; possible D gene TRBD1, 6 bases. CDR1 and CDR2 (germline): SGHRS, YFSETQ. V lost 0 bases and J 4 bases, leaving 11 bases between the germline ends. This CDR3 has 14 residues. CDR3 sequence (DNA): TGCGCCAGCAGCTTGGAGAGGACAGCTTACGAGCAGTACTTC. It translates to CASSLERTAYEQYF.

This chain connects TRBV10-2 to TRBJ1-2, with a weak D call TRBD1 (6 bases). CDR1 is WSHSY and CDR2 is SAAADI in the germline V gene. The CDR3 consists of 16 residues. The germline V and J ends were trimmed by 0 bases and 5 bases, with 16 bases remaining between them. As DNA, the CDR3 is TGCGCCAGCAGTGAGTCGGGCCAGGGGATCGGGTATGGCTACACCTTC. This gives the protein CASSESGQGIGYGYTF.

This chain connects TRBV6-6 to TRBJ2-1; the match to TRBD1 covers 9 bases. This CDR3 has 14 amino acids. The germline CDR1 and CDR2 sequences are MNHNY and SVGAGI (reference sequence). V was clipped by 5 bases and J by 7 bases; unmatched bases: 6. The CDR3 region has the DNA TGTGCCAGCAGTCTAAACAGGGGGCGGAATGAGCAGTTCTTC. Translation: CASSLNRGRNEQFF.